This T cell receptor beta chain was recorded in a study of CD8+ T cells in alopecia areata. Study information: Percent affected scalp area, the SALT score, rated treated patients' severity. Notes on the study in general: Greater clonality was observed in lesional scalp samples, especially alopecia totalis/universalis, versus normal scalp.

This sample's treatment: oral pan-JAK inhibitor, 5-10 mg twice daily. In alopecia areata patients, both lesional scalp punch biopsies and peripheral blood were collected. Reverse transcribed after extraction, RNA yielded cDNA as the sequencing template. Generated by immunoSEQ multiplex PCR, the TCRdb table keeps only in-frame clones and is missing some. Here the sample spans about 140,000 clones, roughly 82% being singletons. A note on this clone: Its antigen is not identified.

Deletions cut 3 bases from V and 7 bases from J, with 15 bases between. CDR3 length equals 14 residues. Germline CDR1 and CDR2: WNHNN and SYGVQD (reference sequence). The sequenced sample was CD8+ T cells sorted from blood, obtained at week 4, from a patient treated with tofacitinib. The source is a human donor with alopecia areata. The rearrangement uses TRBV10-1 and TRBJ2-5; possibly TRBD1 or TRBD2 for D (6 bases each). The CDR3 is CASSDHRGGGTQYF. CDR3 DNA sequence: TGCGCCAGCAGTGACCACAGAGGAGGGGGGACCCAGTACTTC.